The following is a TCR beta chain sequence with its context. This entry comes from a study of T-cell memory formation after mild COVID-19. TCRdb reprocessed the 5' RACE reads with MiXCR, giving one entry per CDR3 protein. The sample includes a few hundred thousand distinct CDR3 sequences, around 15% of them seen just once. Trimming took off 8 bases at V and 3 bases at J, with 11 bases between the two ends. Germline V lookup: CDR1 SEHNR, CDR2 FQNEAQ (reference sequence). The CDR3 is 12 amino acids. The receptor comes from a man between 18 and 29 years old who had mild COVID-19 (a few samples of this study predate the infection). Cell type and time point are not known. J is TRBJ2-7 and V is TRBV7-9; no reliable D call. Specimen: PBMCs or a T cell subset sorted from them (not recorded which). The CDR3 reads CASPAGFYEQYF. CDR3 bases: TGTGCCAGCCCTGCTGGGTTCTACGAGCAGTACTTC.